This paragraph reports one TCR delta chain. The antigen is undetermined. CDR1 is GEAIGNYY, CDR2 EKD, per germline. The V segment lost 0 bases and the J segment 2 bases; nucleotides outside the gene matches: 9. This CDR3 is 21 amino acids long. Purity of the sorted Vdelta1+ thymocytes ranged from about 96% to 99.6%. The sample is drawn from a study of Vδ1+ human thymocytes. Sequences come from RNA converted to cDNA by reverse transcription. Multiplex PCR used pooled V-gene forward primers and a constant-region reverse primer to amplify CDR3s. TCRdb reprocessed the multiplex PCR reads using CATT. Here the sample spans more than 50,000 delta-chain clones, around 15% being singletons. Findings of the study overall: Donors shared many TRG clonotypes but few TRD clonotypes. Highly polyclonal TRG and TRD repertoires with Gaussian CDR3 length distributions appeared in thymus.

The clonotype originates from a girl under three years old who had congenital heart surgery. The source material was Vdelta1+ gamma-delta thymocytes from the thymus. Regarding subset: FACS-sorted CD3+ TCRalphabeta- TCRVdelta1+ TCRVdelta2- thymocytes. The chain links TRDV2 to TRDJ3; 13 bases are a match to TRDD3. CDR3: CACDTVLGDTLVTWDTRQMFF. The CDR3 DNA is TGTGCCTGTGACACCGTACTGGGGGATACGCTAGTCACCTGGGACACCCGACAGATGTTTTTC.